This T cell receptor (beta chain) is from a study of blood T cells in healthy people across ages. A J-beta primer mix and a sample-barcoded 5' primer were used in a second PCR of roughly 6 to 12 cycles. TCRdb called the 5' RACE reads again in MiXCR, with one record for every CDR3 protein. The sample carries roughly 1,800,000 distinct CDR3 sequences, 49% recorded once. V was clipped by 1 base and J by 4 bases, with 16 bases between them. The CDR3 length is 16 residues. The rearrangement joins TRBV12-3 or TRBV12-4 to TRBJ1-2, with a possible D match to TRBD1 (6 bases). Sequences were obtained from blood. The TCR comes from a woman aged 40 to 50 in good health. This CDR3 reads CASSLGGGPQGYGYTF. CDR3 sequence (DNA): TGTGCCAGCAGTTTAGGGGGGGGGCCCCAGGGCTATGGCTACACCTTC.